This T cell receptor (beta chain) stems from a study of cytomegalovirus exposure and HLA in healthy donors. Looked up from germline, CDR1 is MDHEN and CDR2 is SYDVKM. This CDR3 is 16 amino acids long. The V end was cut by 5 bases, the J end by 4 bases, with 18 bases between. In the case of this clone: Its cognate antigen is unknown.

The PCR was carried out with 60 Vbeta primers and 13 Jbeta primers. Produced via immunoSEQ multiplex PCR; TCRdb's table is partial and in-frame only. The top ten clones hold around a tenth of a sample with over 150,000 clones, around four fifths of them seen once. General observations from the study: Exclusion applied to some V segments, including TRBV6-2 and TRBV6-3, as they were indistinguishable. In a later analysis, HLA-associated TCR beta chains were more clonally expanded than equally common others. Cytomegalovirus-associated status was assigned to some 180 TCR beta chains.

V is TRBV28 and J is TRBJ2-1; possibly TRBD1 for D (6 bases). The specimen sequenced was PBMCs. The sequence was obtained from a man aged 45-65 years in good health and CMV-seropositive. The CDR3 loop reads CASSPKTGLIYNEQFF. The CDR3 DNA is TGTGCCAGCAGTCCCAAAACAGGGCTAATTTACAATGAGCAGTTCTTC.